Listed below are T cell receptor beta chains from one sample, sequenced in a study of monozygotic twins with inflammatory bowel disease. One entry per CDR3 protein, without DNA, is what TCRdb gives after re-calling the 5' RACE reads. There are around 210,000 distinct CDR3 sequences in the sample, with more than 7.5% held by the top ten. Sequenced: blood. The source of these receptors is a human donor with ulcerative colitis or Crohn's disease, or a healthy co-twin of an affected twin (not recorded which). CDR3s include the opening cysteine and the closing phenylalanine or tryptophan.

TRBV3-1,12,TRBJ2-1,CASSQASSEQFF
TRBV18,16,TRBJ2-1,CASSPFLSGGYNEQFF
TRBV9,14,TRBJ2-2,CASSVRQSTGELFF
TRBV20-1,17,TRBJ1-1,CSAQKGGQGRMNTEAFF
TRBV6-1,15,TRBJ2-7,CASSEDRPVYGEQYF
TRBV20-1,12,TRBJ1-2,CSAPRQGHGYTF
TRBV12-3/TRBV12-4,13,TRBJ1-5,CASSHRDNQPQHF
TRBV7-9,14,TRBJ1-1,CASRSDRENTEAFF
TRBV12-3/TRBV12-4,15,TRBJ2-3,CASSLRLAGADTQYF
TRBV4-3,16,TRBJ2-3,CASSQDWDEGLDTQYF
TRBV5-1,15,TRBJ2-1,CASSLKWDRAVEQFF
TRBV11-3,13,TRBJ2-3,CASGDSYTDTQYF
TRBV5-1,16,TRBJ2-5,CASSFGDGSRGETQYF
TRBV20-1,12,TRBJ2-1,CSASEGYNEQFF
TRBV20-1,18,TRBJ1-5,CLGLRDRGPVLGNQPQHF
TRBV11-1,18,TRBJ2-3,CASSLLGSRGGRPDTQYF
TRBV9,14,TRBJ2-3,CASSKYSFTDTQYF
TRBV20-1,16,TRBJ1-5,CSATRDRAGGNQPQHF
TRBV20-1,14,TRBJ2-1,CSAGRTSEYNEQFF
TRBV15,12,TRBJ2-1,CATSRDTNEQFF
TRBV27,17,TRBJ2-6,CATFSGGAISGANVLTF
TRBV6-6,14,TRBJ2-5,CASSIAGGQETQYF
TRBV7-8,15,TRBJ1-4,CASSSLGQLNEKLFF
TRBV2,20,TRBJ1-5,CASSERGASRPGNSNQPQHF
TRBV4-1,16,TRBJ1-5,CASSQVGGLSNQPQHF
TRBV12-3/TRBV12-4,14,TRBJ2-2,CASSRGTDAGELFF
TRBV7-2,15,TRBJ2-7,CASSPVGVPYYEQYF
TRBV29-1,15,TRBJ1-1,CSVETVGEPNTEAFF
TRBV3-1,12,TRBJ1-1,CASSTQGNEAFF